The 21 T cell receptor beta chains presented below share a single source sample, sequenced in a study of human CD8 memory T cell subsets. The authors defined TPEX cells as CCR7+ PD-1+ TIGIT+ early memory CD8+ T cells carrying exhausted-like traits. UMI-labeled 5' RACE was used, and it produced the TCR beta libraries. From its re-call of the 5' RACE reads, TCRdb lists each CDR3 protein once, without DNA. The sample table sets out thousands of distinct CDR3 sequences. Sequenced sample: CD8+ T cells from PBMCs. The receptors derive from a human donor in good health.

The chain is built from TRBV20-1 and TRBJ1-1; TCRdb reports TRBD1, a call that lacks DNA to check it against. The CDR3 consists of 15 residues. CDR1 and CDR2 (germline): DFQATT, SNEGSKA (reference sequence). The CDR3 reads CSASSADRGNTEAFF.

The rearrangement uses TRBV30 and TRBJ2-7; TCRdb reports TRBD2, a call that lacks DNA to check it against. This CDR3 has 17 amino acids. Germline lookup yields CDR1 GTSNPN and CDR2 SVGIG (reference sequence). CDR3 region: CAWSNYLGTSGSYEQYF.

This clonotype is labeled medium-sized based on frequency. The CDR3 spells CASSAGTGYTF. The rearrangement joins TRBV5-5 to TRBJ1-2; the TCRdb call, TRBD1, lacks DNA for checking. This CDR3 is 11 amino acids long. The V gene's germline CDR1 is SGHKS and CDR2 YYEKEE (reference sequence).

The chain has TRBV7-9 and TRBJ2-3. This CDR3 region has 12 residues. Germline V gene sequence: CDR1 SEHNR, CDR2 FQNEAQ (reference sequence). CDR3 protein: CASSLSPDTQYF.

This clonotype is medium-sized by frequency. The V gene is TRBV29-1, the J gene TRBJ2-5; TCRdb's D call, TRBD1, is unchecked because there is no DNA. The CDR3 is 13 residues long. CDR1 is SQVTM and CDR2 is ANQGSEA in the germline V gene. The CDR3 protein is CSVAGTAQETQYF.

The rearrangement joins TRBV7-9 to TRBJ2-1; checking the TCRdb D call of TRBD1 is not possible without DNA. The CDR3 totals 12 residues. The germline CDR1 and CDR2 sequences are SEHNR and FQNEAQ (reference sequence). CDR3 loop: CASSVDRGEQFF.

This chain uses TRBV19 with TRBJ1-1; TCRdb outputs TRBD1, but without DNA this stays unchecked. Germline CDR1 LNHDA, CDR2 SQIVND (reference sequence). This CDR3 comprises 16 residues. The CDR3 is CASSSPRQGMNTEAFF.

The CDR3: CASSVAGGTNGKLFF. The chain recombines TRBV9 with TRBJ1-4. Germline V gene lookup returns CDR1 SGDLS and CDR2 YYNGEE. CDR3 length: 15 residues.

The V and J genes are TRBV20-1 and TRBJ2-7; the TRBD2 assignment by TCRdb is unverifiable without DNA. Germline lookup yields CDR1 DFQATT and CDR2 SNEGSKA (reference sequence). This CDR3 has 14 amino acids. CDR3 amino acids: CSARELAGVDEQYF.

The V call is TRBV4-3, the J call TRBJ2-1. Germline V gives CDR1 LGHNA, CDR2 YSLEER. The CDR3 runs to 14 residues. CDR3 loop: CASSQAMGYNEQFF.

The chain uses TRBV28 and TRBJ2-1; TCRdb indicates TRBD1, and absent DNA this call remains unverified. The CDR3 length is 14 residues. Germline lookup yields CDR1 MDHEN and CDR2 SYDVKM. The CDR3 reads CASSLTQGRDEQFF.

The gene calls are TRBV6-5 and TRBJ2-7; TCRdb's D call, TRBD2, is unchecked because there is no DNA. The CDR3 sequence is 14 residues long. Germline CDR1 MNHEY, CDR2 SVGAGI. CDR3 amino acids: CASSPGTQVYEQYF.

According to its frequency, this clonotype is medium-sized (0.01 to 0.1%). The rearrangement links TRBV5-6 to TRBJ2-7. The CDR3 has 11 amino acids. CDR1 SGHDT and CDR2 YYEEEE come from the germline V gene. CDR3 protein: CASSFSGEQYF.

The rearrangement joins TRBV20-1 to TRBJ2-7; lacking DNA, the TRBD2 call made by TCRdb goes unchecked. The CDR3 sequence is 15 residues long. Looked up from germline, CDR1 is DFQATT and CDR2 is SNEGSKA (reference sequence). CDR3 region: CSARNPRRQDYEQYF.

This sequence joins TRBV28 and TRBJ2-2; no DNA is available, so the TRBD2 call from TCRdb remains unchecked. This CDR3 region has 17 residues. CDR1 is MDHEN, CDR2 SYDVKM, per germline. The CDR3 sequence is CASSLRASGRKTGELFF.

V and J are TRBV3-1 and TRBJ2-1; the TCRdb D gene call, TRBD1, has no DNA to confirm it. CDR1 is LGHDT, CDR2 YNNKEL, per germline (reference sequence). The CDR3 sequence is 16 residues long. The CDR3: CASSQDRSGQYNEQFF.

Measured by frequency, this clonotype is medium-sized. The genes are TRBV27 and TRBJ2-7; the D gene TCRdb calls, TRBD2, cannot be checked with no DNA. The CDR3 extends over 17 amino acids. In germline, CDR1 is MNHEY, CDR2 SMNVEV (reference sequence). CDR3 residues: CASSLGGLAGGSYEQYF.

The chain combines TRBV20-1 with TRBJ1-3; the TCRdb call, TRBD1, lacks DNA for checking. This CDR3 has 12 amino acids. Germline V lookup: CDR1 DFQATT, CDR2 SNEGSKA (reference sequence). CDR3 sequence reads: CSASRAGNTIYF.

V is TRBV30 and J is TRBJ1-2. Germline V gives CDR1 GTSNPN, CDR2 SVGIG (reference sequence). The CDR3 extends over 12 amino acids. CDR3 region: CACTAKRWGYTF. Full variable domain (outside the CDR3, taken from reference TRBV30 and TRBJ1-2): SQTIHQWPATLVQPVGSPLSLECTVEGTSNPNLYWYRQAAGRGLQLLFYSVGIGQISSEVPQNLSASRPQDRQFILSSKKLLLSDSGFYLCACTAKRWGYTFGSGTRLTVV.

The chain couples TRBV4-3 to TRBJ1-1; the D call from TCRdb, TRBD1, cannot be confirmed without DNA. Germline V gene data show CDR1 as LGHNA and CDR2 as YSLEER. This CDR3 is built from 17 residues. CDR3: CASSQGHLTGDYTEAFF.

V is TRBV29-1 and J is TRBJ2-3; TCRdb reports TRBD1, a call that lacks DNA to check it against. Germline CDR1 is SQVTM and CDR2 is ANQGSEA. The CDR3 runs to 14 residues. CDR3 in amino acids: CSVEGVGATDTQYF.